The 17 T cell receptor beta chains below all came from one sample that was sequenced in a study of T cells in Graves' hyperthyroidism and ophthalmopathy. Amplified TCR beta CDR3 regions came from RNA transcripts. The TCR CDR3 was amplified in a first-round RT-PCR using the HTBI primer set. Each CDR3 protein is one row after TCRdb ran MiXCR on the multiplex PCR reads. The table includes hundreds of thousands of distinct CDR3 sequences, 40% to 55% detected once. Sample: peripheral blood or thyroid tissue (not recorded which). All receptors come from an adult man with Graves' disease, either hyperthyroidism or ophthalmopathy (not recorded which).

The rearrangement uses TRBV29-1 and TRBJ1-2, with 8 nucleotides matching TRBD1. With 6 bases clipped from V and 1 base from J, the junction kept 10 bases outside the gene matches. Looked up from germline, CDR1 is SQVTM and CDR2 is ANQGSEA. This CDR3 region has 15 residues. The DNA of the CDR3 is TGCAGCGTAGATGGGGCAGGGGGCTATAACTATGGCTACACCTTC. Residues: CSVDGAGGYNYGYTF.

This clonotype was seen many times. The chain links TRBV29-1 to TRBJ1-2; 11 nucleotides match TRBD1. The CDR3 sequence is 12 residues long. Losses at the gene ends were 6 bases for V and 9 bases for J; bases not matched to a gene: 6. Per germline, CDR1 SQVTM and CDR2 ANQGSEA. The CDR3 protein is CSVSGQGGRYTF. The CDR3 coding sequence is TGCAGCGTCTCGGGACAGGGGGGACGCTACACCTTC.

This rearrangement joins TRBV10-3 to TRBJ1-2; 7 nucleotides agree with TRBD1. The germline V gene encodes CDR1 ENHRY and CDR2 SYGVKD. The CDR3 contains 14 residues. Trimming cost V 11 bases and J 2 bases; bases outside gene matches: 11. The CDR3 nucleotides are TGTGCCGCCTCGGACAGGACGGGGAACTATGGCTACACCTTC. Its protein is CAASDRTGNYGYTF.

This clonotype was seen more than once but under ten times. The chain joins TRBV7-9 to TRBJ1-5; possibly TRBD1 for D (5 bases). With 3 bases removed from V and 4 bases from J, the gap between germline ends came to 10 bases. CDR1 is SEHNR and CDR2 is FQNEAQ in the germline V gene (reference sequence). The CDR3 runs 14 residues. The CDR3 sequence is CASSFGGMNQPQHF. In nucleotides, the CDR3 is TGTGCCAGCAGCTTTGGGGGGATGAATCAGCCCCAGCATTTT. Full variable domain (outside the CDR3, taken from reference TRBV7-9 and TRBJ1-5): DTGVSQNPRHKITKRGQNVTFRCDPISEHNRLYWYRQTLGQGPEFLTYFQNEAQLEKSRLLSDRFSAERPKGSFSTLEIQRTEQGDSAMYLCASSFGGMNQPQHFGDGTRLSIL.

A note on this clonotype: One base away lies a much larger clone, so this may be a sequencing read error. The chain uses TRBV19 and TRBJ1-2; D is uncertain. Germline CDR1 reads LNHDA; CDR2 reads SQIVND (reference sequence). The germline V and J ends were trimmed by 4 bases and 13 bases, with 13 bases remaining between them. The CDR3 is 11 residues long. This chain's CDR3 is CASSRDRDVTF. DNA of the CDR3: TGTGCCAGTAGTAGAGACCGGGATGTCACCTTC.

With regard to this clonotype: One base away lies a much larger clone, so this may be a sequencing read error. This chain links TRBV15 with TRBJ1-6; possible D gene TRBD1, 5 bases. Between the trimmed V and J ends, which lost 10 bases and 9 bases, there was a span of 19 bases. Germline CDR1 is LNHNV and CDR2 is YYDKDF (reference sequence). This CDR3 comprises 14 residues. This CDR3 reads CAITPGANSSPLHF. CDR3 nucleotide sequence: TGTGCCATCACTCCCGGGGCAAATAGTTCACCCCTCCACTTT.

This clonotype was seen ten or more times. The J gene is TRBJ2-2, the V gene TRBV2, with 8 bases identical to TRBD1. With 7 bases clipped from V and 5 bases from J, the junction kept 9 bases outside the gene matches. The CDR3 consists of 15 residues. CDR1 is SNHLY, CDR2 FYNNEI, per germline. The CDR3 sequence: CASMETGGGTGELFF. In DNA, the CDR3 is TGTGCCAGCATGGAAACAGGGGGTGGAACCGGGGAGCTGTTTTTT.

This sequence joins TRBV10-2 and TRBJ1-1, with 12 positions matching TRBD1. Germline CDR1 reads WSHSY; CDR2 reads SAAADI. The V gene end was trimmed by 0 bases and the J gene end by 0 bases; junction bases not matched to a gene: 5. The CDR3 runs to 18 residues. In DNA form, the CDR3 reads TGCGCCAGCAGTGAGTCGAGGGGGACAGGGGGCCTGAACACTGAAGCTTTCTTT. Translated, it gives CASSESRGTGGLNTEAFF.

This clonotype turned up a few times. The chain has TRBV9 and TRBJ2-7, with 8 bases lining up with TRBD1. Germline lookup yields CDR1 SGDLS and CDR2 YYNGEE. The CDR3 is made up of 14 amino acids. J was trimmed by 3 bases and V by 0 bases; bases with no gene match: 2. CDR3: CASSVGGTGYEQYF. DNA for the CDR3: TGTGCCAGCAGCGTAGGAGGGACAGGCTACGAGCAGTACTTC.

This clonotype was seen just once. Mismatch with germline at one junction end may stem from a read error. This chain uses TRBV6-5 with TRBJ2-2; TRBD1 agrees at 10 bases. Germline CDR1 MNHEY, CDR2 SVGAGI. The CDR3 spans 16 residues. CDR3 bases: TGTGCCAGTAGTTTGCCCCGGGACAGGGGCACCGGGGAGCTGTTTTTT. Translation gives CASSLPRDRGTGELFF.

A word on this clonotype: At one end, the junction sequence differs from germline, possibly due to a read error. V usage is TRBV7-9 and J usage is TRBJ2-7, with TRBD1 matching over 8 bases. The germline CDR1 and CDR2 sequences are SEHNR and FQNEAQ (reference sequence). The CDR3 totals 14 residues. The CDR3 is CASSQRTGPYEQYF. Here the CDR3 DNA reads TGCGCCAGCAGCCAGCGGACAGGGCCCTACGAGCAGTACTTC.

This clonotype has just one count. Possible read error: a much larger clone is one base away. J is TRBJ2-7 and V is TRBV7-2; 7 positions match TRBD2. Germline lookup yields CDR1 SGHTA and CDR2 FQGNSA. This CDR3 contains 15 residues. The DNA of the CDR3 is TGTGCCAGCAGCTTGCTAGCGGCTAGCTCCTACGAGCAGTGCTTC. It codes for CASSLLAASSYEQCF.

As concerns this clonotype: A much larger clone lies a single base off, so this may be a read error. The CDR3 region has the DNA TGTGCCAGCAATCAGGGGGCGAACACCGGGGAGCCGTTTTTT. Its translation: CASNQGANTGEPFF. J is TRBJ2-2 and V is TRBV2; 8 bases line up with TRBD1. The germline CDR1 and CDR2 sequences are SNHLY and FYNNEI. The CDR3 is made up of 14 amino acids.

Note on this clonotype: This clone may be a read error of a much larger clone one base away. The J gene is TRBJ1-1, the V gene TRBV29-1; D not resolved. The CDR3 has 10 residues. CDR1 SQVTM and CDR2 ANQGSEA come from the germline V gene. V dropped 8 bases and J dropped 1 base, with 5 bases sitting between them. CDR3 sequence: CSWGNTEAFF. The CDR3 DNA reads TGCAGCTGGGGGAACACTGAAGCTTTCTTT.

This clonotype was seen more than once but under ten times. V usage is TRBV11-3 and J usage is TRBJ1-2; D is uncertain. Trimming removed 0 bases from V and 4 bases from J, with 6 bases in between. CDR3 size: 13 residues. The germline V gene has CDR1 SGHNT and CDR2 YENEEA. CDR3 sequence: CASSLEGFYGYTF. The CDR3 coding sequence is TGTGCCAGCAGCTTAGAGGGATTCTATGGCTACACCTTC.

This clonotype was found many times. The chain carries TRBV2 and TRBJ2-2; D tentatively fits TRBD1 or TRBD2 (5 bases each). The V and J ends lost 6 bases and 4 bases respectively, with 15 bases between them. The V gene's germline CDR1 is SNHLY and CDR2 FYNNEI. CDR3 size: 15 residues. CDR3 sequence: CASRRDGLVTGELFF. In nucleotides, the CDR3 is TGTGCCAGCAGAAGGGACGGGTTAGTCACCGGGGAGCTGTTTTTT.

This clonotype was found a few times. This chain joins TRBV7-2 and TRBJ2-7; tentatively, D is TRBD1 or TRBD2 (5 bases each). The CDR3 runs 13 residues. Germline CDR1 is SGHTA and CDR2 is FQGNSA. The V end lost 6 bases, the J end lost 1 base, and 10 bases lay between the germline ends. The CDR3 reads CASRQGRSYEQYF. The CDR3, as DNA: TGTGCCAGCAGGCAGGGACGGTCCTACGAGCAGTACTTC.